This T cell receptor beta chain was recovered during a study of cytomegalovirus exposure and HLA in healthy donors (dated by TCRdb to 2016 to 2017). Concerning the study at large: According to an earlier analysis of 587 of the donors, about 179 million T cells yielded roughly 110 million unique TCR beta sequences and approximately 300 Gb of sequence data. An early release covering roughly 580 HLA-typed donors comprised roughly 300 gigabases of sequencing data and 85 million to 100 million unique TCR sequences. Of the 300 to 500 genotyped donors, 70% to 90% were placed in the genetic ancestry cluster associated with self-reported Caucasian donors. The aim of the study was to test whether cataloging public T cell receptors could identify signatures of past pathogen exposure. The study profiled the T cell repertoires of about 640 subjects by immunosequencing and related them to cytomegalovirus serostatus. Besides the first cohort of 550 to 750 subjects, a separate validation cohort made up of roughly 120 different subjects was used. To predict cytomegalovirus infection status, the study brought together high-throughput TCR immunosequencing, statistical association of individual TCRs with disease status, and machine learning. A later analysis re-analyzed previously published TCR beta repertoires from 550 to 700 donors and added high-resolution HLA genotyping to study TCR occurrence patterns. Rather than drawing on any new phenotypic data, the later analysis identified candidate immune exposures from TCR beta sequences and the way those sequences occurred across donors. To decide whether each TCR beta V gene segment behaved as functional or pseudogenic, an earlier analysis of some 570 of the donors relied on high-throughput TCR beta sequencing. Donor age, sex, ethnicity and CMV serostatus were compiled together with the repertoire data. In a later genetic analysis, genome-wide SNP genotypes for about 55% of the roughly 670 donors were used, and that subset was treated as a discovery cohort. Every repertoire in the discovery cohort had been generated on one and the same sequencing platform. HLA typing included class I and class II loci at four-digit resolution. The number of donors typed differed by locus, with roughly 629-640 for A, B, C, DRB1 and DQB1, 522 for DQA1, 600 to 610 for DPA1, and approximately 470 for DPB1. Because of strong linkage in the cohort, roughly five DR-DQ haplotypes were treated as single units for association and clustering. Among 398 genotyped donors of the cohort, an average of approximately 240,000 unique TCR beta nucleotide sequences was sequenced per donor, of which 15% to 20% were non-productive. Study-wide conclusions, independent of this receptor: At a false discovery rate of 0.05, a later analysis linked about 16,000 TCR beta sequences to specific HLA alleles. Most CMV-associated TCR beta chains appeared to be HLA-restricted in a later analysis, and the HLA associations seemed to be driven largely by CMV exposure. In an earlier analysis of approximately 600 of the donors, most TCR beta V segments were observed in productive rearrangements about 87% or about 30% of the time, broadly matching IMGT annotations. The study gave a list of around 170 TCR beta chains associated with cytomegalovirus. In a later analysis, HLA-associated TCR beta chains were found to be more clonally expanded and to have lower generation probabilities than equally common non-associated chains. The classifier was reported to diagnose cytomegalovirus status with high specificity and sensitivity in both the original and validation cohorts. The sequencing pipeline was judged likely to have produced a cluster of highly shared sequence variants as a technical artifact. The authors suggested that the approach could potentially be extended to other disease states and immunological phenotypes. When HLA alleles, especially DR and DQ, strongly co-occurred, TCR associations were difficult to assign to individual alleles. A later analysis found that TCR association rates varied across HLA loci, with DRB1 alleles showing the most associated TCRs and HLA-C alleles the fewest. A further reported finding was that TCR beta sequences accurately predicted the HLA-A and HLA-B alleles for most subjects in the first cohort. For the cohort, immune exposure information was limited to CMV serostatus. V-gene and J-gene trimming of TCR beta chains was associated with a missense DCLRE1C variant in a later genetic analysis, and the association was replicated in an independent cohort. A later analysis reported that several top co-occurrence clusters appeared linked to parvovirus B19, influenza, CMV and Epstein-Barr virus. The 87-base-pair reads could not distinguish some IMGT-functional V segments, including TRBV6-2 and TRBV6-3, so those segments were excluded. A later genetic analysis reported fewer N-insertions in productive TCRs among donors in an Asian-associated ancestry cluster than the roughly 720-donor mean. Presence/absence analyses assumed roughly uniform sequencing depth across donors, an assumption that may not hold. Across donors, most TCR sequences were observed very rarely, whereas some public TCRs were present in many individuals. The earlier analysis of a few hundred of the donors excluded about 16 rarely observed V segments, including chromosome 9 orphons, because counts were too low. Because HLA typing was unavailable for some donors at each locus, only the typed subset was used in association tests. Correlated functional status among segregating V segments might reflect linkage disequilibrium, but an unknown experimental factor could not be ruled out. Only TCR beta chains were sequenced in this cohort, and the absence of alpha or paired-chain data limited detectable features. A few of the identified cytomegalovirus-associated TCR beta chains were confirmed in vitro to be specific for cytomegalovirus antigens.

The cohort consisted of 650 to 850 healthy bone marrow donors. At the time of sampling, all cohort members were nominally healthy, though unrecorded immune exposures were likely present. The donor tested CMV seronegative and was one of the 352 seronegative cohort members. A peripheral blood sample was collected from each donor, and TCR beta sequencing was performed on peripheral blood mononuclear cells. The Qiagen DNeasy Blood Extraction Kit was used to extract genomic DNA from the blood cell samples. V is cut by 2 bases and J by 10 bases, and the space between the germline ends is 12 bases. The CDR3, from cysteine to phenylalanine, totals 13 residues. The kept DNA is CDR3 alone, 39 bases in frame from the first base. As encoded in the germline V gene (reference sequence), CDR1 is LNHDA while CDR2 is SQIVND. Library generation was performed with the immunoSEQ multiplex PCR assay. For the multiplex PCR, a mixture combining 60 forward primers for TCR Vbeta segments and 13 reverse primers for TCR Jbeta segments was used. Amplification of the CDR3 region of rearranged TCR beta genes was performed with a multiplex PCR assay on genomic DNA. The amplified TCR beta libraries were sequenced on the Illumina HiSeq System as 87-base-pair reads. As for how the authors treated the data: Across the roughly 640 repertoires, a later analysis counted 60 million to 90 million unique TCR beta chains, 9 million to 14 million of which were shared by at least two donors. To remove PCR and sequencing errors, raw reads were error-corrected and collapsed into unique sequences using a nearest-neighbor algorithm that merged closely related sequences. Alignment of CDR3 sequences to IMGT reference sequences was used to assign V, D and J gene segments. For a sequence to be retained, at least a six-nucleotide match to both a V gene segment and a J gene segment was required. A rearrangement was called productive if the CDR3 had no stop codons and remained in frame with V and J, and every other rearrangement was called non-productive. Following IMGT convention, CDR3 was defined as the stretch from the second conserved V-encoded cysteine to the conserved J-encoded phenylalanine. Sequences without an unambiguous match to a single V gene segment were excluded from the earlier analysis of about 600 of the donors. In an earlier analysis of about 590 of the donors, a V segment was called functional when productive rearrangements were above 56.7%, and segregating when the standard deviation between donors exceeded 5%. A statistical classification framework was built for diagnosing cytomegalovirus status from the catalog of TCR beta chain sequences. In a later analysis, V and J genes were assigned by comparing TCR nucleotide sequences against IMGT/GENE-DB human TR gene sequences. The TCRdist pipeline was used in a later analysis to assign CDR3 sequences and most-parsimonious VDJ recombination scenarios. In a later analysis, each TCR beta chain was defined by its CDR3 amino acid sequence together with its V-gene family, and reads without a unique V-gene family were excluded. To address suspected cross-contamination and a sequencing artifact, a later analysis removed some 620 highly shared, low-generation-probability nucleotide sequences. In a later analysis, a clonal expansion index for each public chain was calculated from normalized within-repertoire ranks of inferred template counts. In a later analysis, generation probabilities were computed using a VDJ recombination model fitted to out-of-frame rearrangements, and the results were checked against IGoR. Hypergeometric tests were used in a later analysis to score TCR-TCR, TCR-HLA and TCR-CMV co-occurrence, with a repertoire-size bias correction applied to the TCR pairs. In a later analysis, false discovery rates were estimated by permuting HLA or CMV assignments 20 times. A later analysis grouped co-occurring TCRs with DBSCAN, adding TCRdist sequence similarity when clustering within HLA-allele-positive subsets. Repertoires with fewer than 30,000 or more than 120,000 public chains were left out of co-occurrence clustering, as were about 5 repertoires with anomalous nucleotide sharing. TCRdb retrieved this table from immuneACCESS and kept in-frame rearrangements only. Not all clones are present; in checked studies, unresolved V genes account for under half, and no reason is known for the remainder. Clone size and the V and J calls come from that table; the DNA yielded D and trimming. Present in this sample are about 200,000 clones, around 79% of which were seen just once. Approximately 0.22% of the sample is held by the ten biggest clonotypes.

This clone occurred once. Its target antigen remains unknown. Base quality data are lacking; no much larger clone is found one base away. This clonotype was sampled from a girl aged 2-10 years in good health and CMV-seronegative. The sequence links TRBV19 to TRBJ1-5; no D gene is confidently identified. The specimen sequenced was PBMCs. The CDR3 protein sequence reads: CASSIRSGLPQHF. The nucleotides are TGTGCCAGTAGTATACGGTCGGGTCTTCCCCAGCATTTT.